Listed here are 20 T cell receptor beta chains from one sample, sequenced in a study of blood T cells in healthy people across ages. Using a J-beta primer mix together with a sample-barcoded 5' primer, a second PCR was run for about 7 to 12 cycles. TCRdb itself ran the 5' RACE reads through MiXCR, one entry per CDR3 protein. The sample holds more than 700,000 distinct CDR3 sequences; about 55% are singletons and the top ten take about 42%. Sequencing was performed on blood. These receptors originate from a man at least 80 years old in good health.

This clonotype came up once. CDR3 amino acids: CASSRDIWDGYTF. For the CDR3, the DNA is TGTGCCAGCAGCCGGGACATATGGGATGGCTACACCTTC. This chain links TRBV14 with TRBJ1-2, with D possibly being TRBD1 (6 bases). Germline loops: CDR1 SGHDN, CDR2 FVKESK. The CDR3 covers 13 residues. The V and J ends lost 4 bases and 6 bases respectively, with 12 bases between them.

This clonotype was counted ten times or more. The rearrangement uses TRBV4-1 and TRBJ2-5; 8 nucleotides agree with TRBD2. V shed 1 base and J 4 bases; nucleotides not matched to a gene: 2. This CDR3 contains 14 residues. Germline V gives CDR1 MGHRA, CDR2 YSYEKL. The CDR3 DNA follows: TGCGCCAGCAGCCAAGGGGGACTAGGAGAGACCCAGTACTTC. Protein: CASSQGGLGETQYF.

This clonotype has a handful of counts. This chain joins TRBV27 and TRBJ2-1, with D uncertain. V lost 2 bases and J 14 bases, leaving 13 bases between the germline ends. The CDR3 extends over 12 amino acids. Germline V gives CDR1 MNHEY, CDR2 SMNVEV (reference sequence). The CDR3 region has the DNA TGTGCCAGCAGTTTAGAGGTCGGTCGGAAGTTCTTC. This sequence encodes CASSLEVGRKFF.

This clonotype was counted a few times. The V and J genes are TRBV5-5 and TRBJ1-4; D is unclear. Germline V gene lookup returns CDR1 SGHKS and CDR2 YYEKEE (reference sequence). Trimming stripped 1 base from V and 4 bases from J, with 11 bases between. The CDR3 covers 15 residues. Written as DNA, the CDR3 is TGTGCCAGCAGCTTGATGGGCGGCATTAATGAAAAACTGTTTTTT. Amino acids: CASSLMGGINEKLFF.

The chain has TRBV29-1 and TRBJ2-5; 7 nucleotides agree with TRBD1. In germline, CDR1 is SQVTM, CDR2 ANQGSEA. Trimming removed 7 bases from V and 2 bases from J; junction bases left unmatched: 1. The CDR3 spans 11 residues. The CDR3 loop is CSAGQQETQYF. In DNA, the CDR3 is TGCAGCGCGGGACAGCAAGAGACCCAGTACTTC.

J is TRBJ1-5 and V is TRBV29-1; TRBD1 agrees at 8 bases. The CDR3 sequence is 12 residues long. Trimming at V came to 6 bases and at J to 6 bases, leaving 4 bases not matched to a gene. Germline V CDR1 and CDR2: SQVTM, ANQGSEA. In nucleotides, the CDR3 is TGCAGCGTCCAGGGGGCAGGTCAGCCCCAGCATTTT. Its protein product is CSVQGAGQPQHF.

In its sample, this clonotype was seen a few times. The V gene is TRBV15, the J gene TRBJ1-2; D not resolved. Trimming pared 1 base from V and 1 base from J, leaving 7 bases between. The CDR3 has 14 residues. The germline V gene has CDR1 LNHNV and CDR2 YYDKDF (reference sequence). This chain's CDR3 is CATSRVGRNYGYTF. The DNA of the CDR3 is TGTGCCACCAGCAGAGTCGGCCGTAACTATGGCTACACCTTC.

The chain is built from TRBV9 and TRBJ2-4; 7 bases fit TRBD2. This CDR3 has 15 amino acids. The V gene end was trimmed by 4 bases and the J gene end by 13 bases; junction bases not matched to a gene: 17. Germline CDR1 is SGDLS and CDR2 is YYNGEE. CDR3 in amino acids: CASSLSGVLNNEQYF. In DNA form, the CDR3 reads TGTGCCAGCAGCTTAAGCGGGGTACTTAACAATGAGCAGTACTTC. The full variable domain, rest sourced from reference TRBV9 and TRBJ2-4, is DSGVTQTPKHLITATGQRVTLRCSPRSGDLSVYWYQQSLDQGLQFLIQYYNGEERAKGNILERFSAQQFPDLHSELNLSSLELGDSALYFCASSLSGVLNNEQYFGAGTRLSVL.

This chain connects TRBV4-2 to TRBJ2-5, with D hard to call. Looked up from germline, CDR1 is LGHNA and CDR2 is YNFKEQ. This CDR3 contains 15 residues. V lost 1 base and J 5 bases, leaving 14 bases between the germline ends. The CDR3 DNA reads TGTGCCAGCAGCCAAGTGGCCAACTATCGGGAGACCCAGTACTTC. Encoded protein: CASSQVANYRETQYF.

CDR3 bases: TGCGCCAGCAGCTTGACGGCGGGGCCGAATGAGCAGTTCTTC. Protein: CASSLTAGPNEQFF. The chain combines TRBV5-1 with TRBJ2-1; perhaps TRBD2 as D (6 bases). This CDR3 has 14 residues. Trimming left V 1 base short and J 7 bases short, with 12 bases between. In germline, CDR1 is SGHRS, CDR2 YFSETQ.

The rearrangement links TRBV20-1 to TRBJ2-3, with TRBD2 matching 9 bases. CDR1 DFQATT and CDR2 SNEGSKA come from the germline V gene (reference sequence). The CDR3 runs to 15 residues. V shed 7 bases, J shed 6 bases, and the junction held 14 bases outside the gene matches. The CDR3 protein is CSVSAGGPTRDTQYF. Written as DNA, the CDR3 is TGCAGTGTCTCTGCGGGAGGGCCAACGCGGGATACGCAGTATTTT.

The chain combines TRBV25-1 with TRBJ2-1; D possibly corresponds to TRBD1 (5 bases). CDR3 size: 11 residues. Germline V gene sequence: CDR1 MGHDK, CDR2 SYGVNS. V lost 3 bases to trimming and J lost 9 bases, with 6 bases between them. CDR3 loop: CASSDGAEQFF. CDR3 bases: TGTGCCAGCAGTGATGGGGCTGAGCAGTTCTTC.

CDR3 amino acids: CSAPNRDTQYF. The CDR3, as DNA: TGCAGTGCCCCAAATAGGGATACGCAGTATTTT. This rearrangement joins TRBV20-1 to TRBJ2-3; unclear D gene. The ends were cut back, 6 bases at V and 6 bases at J, with 10 bases in the middle. This CDR3 has 11 amino acids. The germline V gene has CDR1 DFQATT and CDR2 SNEGSKA (reference sequence).

The J gene is TRBJ2-7, the V gene TRBV20-1; 9 bases line up with TRBD2. V lost 0 bases and J lost 5; bases outside the gene matches: 11. The CDR3 loop spans 16 amino acids. Germline lookup yields CDR1 DFQATT and CDR2 SNEGSKA (reference sequence). The DNA of the CDR3 is TGCAGTGCTAGAGATTTCCGCGGGAGGGCCGGCAACGAGCAGTACTTC. It specifies CSARDFRGRAGNEQYF.

This clonotype turned up a few times. This rearrangement joins TRBV6-6 to TRBJ2-5; 10 bases are shared with TRBD2. The CDR3 totals 16 residues. Trimming took 6 bases from V and 0 from J; bases not matched to a gene: 7. CDR1 is MNHNY, CDR2 SVGAGI, per germline (reference sequence). The DNA of the CDR3 is TGTGCCAGCAGGTTGGATAGCGGGAGGTACCAAGAGACCCAGTACTTC. This sequence encodes CASRLDSGRYQETQYF.

The rearrangement uses TRBV12-3 or TRBV12-4 and TRBJ2-5, with a weak D call TRBD2 (5 bases). The J call is uncertain, as TRBJ2-7 better fits the DNA end. The length of the CDR3 is 13 residues. In DNA form, the CDR3 reads TGTGCCAGCAGTCCTGACTATCAGGCCGAGCAGTACTTC. This codes for CASSPDYQAEQYF.

This sequence joins TRBV29-1 and TRBJ2-3; either TRBD1 or TRBD2 may supply D (7 bases each). V dropped 4 bases and J dropped 14 bases, with 19 bases sitting between them. The CDR3 contains 12 residues. Germline V gene data show CDR1 as SQVTM and CDR2 as ANQGSEA. CDR3 in amino acids: CSVVQGGRYAYF. The CDR3 DNA reads TGCAGCGTTGTCCAGGGGGGGAGATACGCGTATTTT.

This sequence joins TRBV24-1 and TRBJ2-3, with 9 bases aligning to TRBD2. Germline assignment: CDR1 KGHDR and CDR2 SFDVKD. J gave up 6 bases and V 4 bases, and 10 bases lay outside the gene matches. The CDR3 length is 16 residues. The chain's CDR3 is CATSDRGAGGGDTQYF. CDR3 DNA: TGTGCCACCAGTGACCGGGGAGCGGGAGGAGGGGATACGCAGTATTTT.

This clonotype appeared a single time. The V call is TRBV29-1, the J call TRBJ2-3; TRBD2 is a possible D gene (5 bases). V lost 6 bases, J lost 14 bases, and 30 bases lay in between. The CDR3 covers 15 residues. Germline V gene data show CDR1 as SQVTM and CDR2 as ANQGSEA. The CDR3 region has the DNA TGCAGCGTCATAGGGATGGGCCGGGGTAACAGATACGCGTATTTT. It codes for CSVIGMGRGNRYAYF.

V usage is TRBV29-1 and J usage is TRBJ1-1, with D possibly matching TRBD1 (5 bases). V lost 7 bases to trimming and J lost 1 base, with 10 bases between them. Germline V gene lookup returns CDR1 SQVTM and CDR2 ANQGSEA. This CDR3 contains 12 residues. The CDR3 bases are TGCAGCGCCGGCACAGGGAACACTGAAGCTTTCTTT. Amino acids: CSAGTGNTEAFF.